A selection of T cell receptor beta chains follows, all from one sample in a study of regulatory T cells in long-lasting Graves disease. TCRdb re-derived calls from the multiplex PCR reads in MiXCR, one entry per CDR3 protein. The sample lists under 700,000 distinct CDR3 sequences, about 16% occurring once. These data were also filed under a second study, of T cells in Graves' hyperthyroidism and ophthalmopathy.

The sample consisted of peripheral blood mononuclear cells (PBMCs), taken at new diagnosis, from a patient treated with antithyroid drugs. These receptors were collected from a woman aged 35-65 years with Graves disease. CDR3s include the opening cysteine and the closing phenylalanine or tryptophan. A D gene is named only where the DNA matches it firmly. Some rows have no size entry. The others give once, few or many, or a class for an expanded clone.

size | D | J | length | V | CDR3 | DNA
many | NA | TRBJ2-7 | 13 | TRBV30 | CAWAVGNGIEQYF | TGTGCCTGGGCCGTAGGGAACGGGATCGAGCAGTACTTC
many | NA | TRBJ2-1 | 14 | TRBV3-1 | CASSPVYSYNEQFF | TGTGCCAGCAGCCCCGTTTACTCCTACAATGAGCAGTTCTTC
many | TRBD2 | TRBJ2-7 | 16 | TRBV5-1 | CASSPGTSGVAYEQYF | TGCGCCAGCAGCCCCGGGACTAGCGGGGTTGCCTACGAGCAGTACTTC
many | TRBD1 | TRBJ2-1 | 15 | TRBV27 | CASSPWTGRYNEQFF | TGTGCCAGCAGTCCCTGGACAGGTCGTTACAATGAGCAGTTCTTC
many | NA | TRBJ2-7 | 15 | TRBV12-3/TRBV12-4 | CASSFGSQESYEQYF | TGTGCCAGCAGTTTCGGATCCCAAGAAAGCTACGAGCAGTACTTC
many | NA | TRBJ2-5 | 15 | TRBV10-1 | CASSEIGGREETQYF | TGCGCCAGCAGTGAGATCGGAGGCAGGGAAGAGACCCAGTACTTC
NA | NA | TRBJ1-1 | 14 | TRBV5-4 | CASSGKTGNTEAFF | TGCGCCAGCAGCGGGAAAACAGGGAACACTGAAGCTTTCTTT
NA | TRBD1 | TRBJ1-6 | 12 | TRBV2 | CASRMDRETLHF | TGTGCCAGCAGGATGGACAGGGAAACCCTCCACTTT
many | TRBD2 | TRBJ2-2 | 14 | TRBV12-3/TRBV12-4 | CASRVAGRTGELFF | TGTGCCAGCAGGGTAGCGGGCCGGACCGGGGAGCTGTTTTTT
NA | TRBD2 | TRBJ2-1 | 15 | TRBV20-1 | CSAREPSGGNNEQFF | TGCAGTGCTAGAGAGCCTAGCGGGGGGAACAATGAGCAGTTCTTC
NA | NA | TRBJ2-1 | 17 | TRBV4-2 | CASSQDPERGSRNEQFF | TGTGCCAGCAGCCAAGACCCCGAGAGGGGGAGCCGCAATGAGCAGTTCTTC
NA | NA | TRBJ1-2 | 13 | TRBV12-3/TRBV12-4 | CASRETQVYGYTF | TGTGCCAGCAGGGAAACACAAGTCTATGGCTACACCTTC
many | NA | TRBJ2-3 | 12 | TRBV11-2 | CASSPRVDTQYF | TGTGCCAGCAGCCCTCGGGTAGATACGCAGTATTTT
many | TRBD1 | TRBJ1-1 | 13 | TRBV10-3 | CASRDRGLTEAFF | TGTGCCAGCCGGGACAGGGGGCTTACTGAAGCTTTCTTT
many | TRBD1 | TRBJ1-2 | 16 | TRBV27 | CASSFQPQGAGYGYTF | TGTGCCAGCAGTTTCCAGCCCCAGGGGGCGGGCTATGGCTACACCTTC
few | NA | TRBJ1-2 | 13 | TRBV30 | CAWSTTGHRGYTF | TGTGCCTGGAGTACGACCGGACACCGGGGCTACACCTTC
many | NA | TRBJ1-2 | 13 | TRBV3-1 | CASSQVAGYGYTF | TGTGCCAGCAGCCAAGTGGCTGGCTATGGCTACACCTTC
few | NA | TRBJ2-7 | 15 | TRBV29-1 | CSVETRGRGAYEQYF | TGCAGCGTTGAAACCCGGGGTCGGGGAGCCTACGAGCAGTACTTC